The 26 T cell receptor beta chains below were found in one sample sequenced in a study of shared clonotypes between healthy human individuals (dated by TCRdb to between 2020 and 2021). To prepare the library, the immunoSEQ multiplex PCR assay was applied. Not all clones reach the TCRdb copy of this immuneACCESS table, which keeps in-frame sequences only. Checked studies attribute under half of the gap to unresolved V genes and leave the rest unexplained. The sample records under 1,100,000 clones, about 77% of which are singletons. The ten largest clones take up approximately 1.5% of the sample. The specimen was memory CD4+ T cells sorted from blood. Explained via the paper, the cell subset or site label denotes: CD45RA-negative fraction. Receptor source: a man younger than 35 in good health.

This clone was seen many times. The rearrangement uses TRBV27 and TRBJ2-1; a possible D gene is TRBD2 (5 bases). Trimming took off 5 bases at V and 10 bases at J, with 9 bases between the two ends. CDR3 length: 11 residues. The germline gives CDR1 MNHEY, CDR2 SMNVEV (reference sequence). CDR3 DNA sequence: TGTGCCAGCAGTAAATCGGGGGAGCAGTTCTTC. Translated, it gives CASSKSGEQFF.

About this clone: One end of the junction is discordant with germline, which a read error may explain. The chain couples TRBV19 to TRBJ2-1; TRBD1 or TRBD2 may be the D gene (6 bases each). From germline, CDR1 is LNHDA and CDR2 SQIVND (reference sequence). The CDR3 runs 11 residues. CDR3 nucleotides: TGTGCCAGTAGTGCGACTAGGGGGTGGGTCTTC. Encoded protein: CASSATRGWVF.

The J gene is TRBJ2-1, the V gene TRBV4-3; 9 nucleotides agree with TRBD2. The V and J ends lost 0 bases and 7 bases, in that order; junction bases with no gene match: 10. Germline CDR1 and CDR2: LGHNA and YSLEER. The CDR3 extends over 17 amino acids. The CDR3 sequence: CASSQESASGTPNEQFF. The CDR3 nucleotides are TGCGCCAGCAGCCAAGAATCCGCTAGCGGGACCCCAAATGAGCAGTTCTTC.

About this clone itself: With a much larger clone just one base away, this may be a read error. The CDR3 sequence: CASSRGDTGELFF. The CDR3 DNA sequence: TGTGCCAGCAGCAGGGGGGACACCGGGGAGCTGTTTTTT. The V gene is TRBV11-3, the J gene TRBJ2-2, with D perhaps TRBD1 or TRBD2 (6 bases each). The CDR3 runs to 13 residues. Germline lookup yields CDR1 SGHNT and CDR2 YENEEA. Trimming left V 5 bases short and J 3 bases short, with 7 bases between.

The J gene is TRBJ2-1, the V gene TRBV4-3; D is uncertain. The CDR3 is 14 amino acids. Deletions cut 0 bases from V and 5 bases from J, with 8 bases between. Looked up from germline, CDR1 is LGHNA and CDR2 is YSLEER. CDR3 sequence (DNA): TGCGCCAGCAGCCAAGAGGGCCCAAACAATGAGCAGTTCTTC. Translating it yields CASSQEGPNNEQFF.

This chain joins TRBV9 and TRBJ2-7; TRBD2 matches 8 bases. Germline V CDR1 and CDR2: SGDLS, YYNGEE. The CDR3 has 15 residues. With V trimmed by 3 bases and J by 2 bases, 7 bases remained unmatched. CDR3 loop: CASSAREGQTYEQYF. The CDR3, as DNA: TGTGCCAGCAGCGCACGGGAGGGCCAAACCTACGAGCAGTACTTC.

The chain links TRBV30 to TRBJ1-5; D is possibly TRBD1 (5 bases). The CDR3 length is 15 residues. Trimming pared 0 bases from V and 5 bases from J, leaving 14 bases between. Germline assignment: CDR1 GTSNPN and CDR2 SVGIG (reference sequence). CDR3 nucleotides: TGTGCCTGGAGTGTACGGGGACTTCTATATCAGCCCCAGCATTTT. Amino acids: CAWSVRGLLYQPQHF.

This rearrangement joins TRBV5-7 to TRBJ2-7; D is ambiguous. TRBV5-7 carries the ORF label, with uncertain function. The CDR3 has 15 amino acids. V dropped 4 bases and J dropped 1 base, with 15 bases sitting between them. CDR3 amino acids: CASSPKPDWSYEQYF. The CDR3 DNA is TGTGCCAGCAGCCCGAAGCCAGATTGGTCCTACGAGCAGTACTTC.

Concerning this clone itself: It differs at one base from a far larger clone, so likely a read error. The chain couples TRBV30 to TRBJ1-1, with 10 positions matching TRBD1. Losses at the gene ends were 3 bases for V and 2 bases for J; bases not matched to a gene: 6. Germline loops: CDR1 GTSNPN, CDR2 SVGIG (reference sequence). The CDR3 runs 15 residues. The CDR3 is CAWSGTGDKNTEAFF. CDR3 DNA sequence: TGTGCCTGGAGCGGGACAGGGGATAAAAACACTGAAGCTTTCTTT.

This clone showed up just a few times. Written as DNA, the CDR3 is TGTGCCAGCAGTTCCTACGGTCCGGGACAGGGTCTCAATGAGCAGTTCTTC. Residues: CASSSYGPGQGLNEQFF. The chain carries TRBV28 and TRBJ2-1; 9 bases are shared with TRBD1. The trim removed 4 bases at V and 6 bases at J, leaving 13 bases unmatched. This CDR3 spans 17 amino acids. From germline, CDR1 is MDHEN and CDR2 SYDVKM.

The chain carries TRBV11-1 and TRBJ1-2; 7 positions agree with TRBD1. V was clipped by 5 bases and J by 6 bases; unmatched bases: 6. Germline V gives CDR1 SGHAT, CDR2 FQDESV (reference sequence). The CDR3 is made up of 13 amino acids. CDR3 DNA sequence: TGTGCCAGCAGCCGGACAGGCCCCAATGGCTACACCTTC. Translated, it gives CASSRTGPNGYTF.

This clone was observed a few times. The V and J genes are TRBV6-5 and TRBJ1-4; TRBD1 is a possible D gene (6 bases). This CDR3 contains 14 residues. Trimming cost V 5 bases and J 4 bases, with 11 bases left between them. From germline, CDR1 is MNHEY and CDR2 SVGAGI. This CDR3 reads CASSPGELNEKLFF. The CDR3 DNA reads as TGTGCCAGCAGTCCAGGGGAACTTAATGAAAAACTGTTTTTT.

The chain carries TRBV6-5 and TRBJ1-1; perhaps TRBD1 as D (6 bases). The V and J ends lost 4 bases and 2 bases respectively, with 14 bases between them. The germline V gene encodes CDR1 MNHEY and CDR2 SVGAGI. This CDR3 is 15 amino acids long. Here the CDR3 DNA reads TGTGCCAGCAGTTTTCAGGGGCGGATAAACACTGAAGCTTTCTTT. Its protein is CASSFQGRINTEAFF.

This CDR3 is CARAMNTEAFF. CDR3 nucleotides: TGTGCCAGAGCGATGAACACTGAAGCTTTCTTT. The chain links TRBV2 to TRBJ1-1, with D uncertain. This CDR3 has 11 amino acids. V gave up 9 bases and J gave up 0 bases, with 5 bases separating them. Germline CDR1 is SNHLY and CDR2 is FYNNEI.

This chain links TRBV4-1 with TRBJ2-3; the match to TRBD2 covers 7 bases. Germline V gene sequence: CDR1 MGHRA, CDR2 YSYEKL. V was clipped by 5 bases and J by 3 bases; unmatched bases: 5. There are 14 residues in the CDR3. The CDR3 sequence is CASSRAGATDTQYF. The DNA of the CDR3 is TGCGCCAGCAGCAGGGCGGGAGCGACAGATACGCAGTATTTT.

This clone has a count of ten or more. The V gene is TRBV19, the J gene TRBJ1-5; the D is unclear. Trimming pared 4 bases from V and 2 bases from J, leaving 6 bases between. This CDR3 is built from 13 residues. Per the germline V gene, CDR1 is LNHDA and CDR2 is SQIVND (reference sequence). This CDR3 reads CASSTRRNQPQHF. CDR3 bases: TGTGCCAGTAGTACCCGACGCAATCAGCCCCAGCATTTT. Complete variable domain (other parts from reference TRBV19 and TRBJ1-5): DGGITQSPKYLFRKEGQNVTLSCEQNLNHDAMYWYRQDPGQGLRLIYYSQIVNDFQKGDIAEGYSVSREKKESFPLTVTSAQKNPTAFYLCASSTRRNQPQHFGDGTRLSIL.

The chain carries TRBV29-1 and TRBJ1-4, with 9 bases matching TRBD1. V lost 6 bases, J lost 8 bases, and 7 bases stayed unmatched. Germline-derived CDR1 and CDR2 are SQVTM and ANQGSEA. The CDR3 is 13 amino acids. The CDR3 DNA reads TGCAGCGTCGGGACAGGGTTGAGGGAAAAACTGTTTTTT. As protein: CSVGTGLREKLFF.

The chain has TRBV29-1 and TRBJ2-2; D not resolved. V was clipped by 5 bases and J by 5 bases, with 12 bases between them. This CDR3 has 13 residues. CDR1 is SQVTM and CDR2 is ANQGSEA in the germline V gene. CDR3 in amino acids: CSVSELPTGELFF. CDR3 sequence (DNA): TGCAGCGTTTCGGAACTACCTACCGGGGAGCTGTTTTTT.

This sequence joins TRBV28 and TRBJ1-1; 9 nucleotides agree with TRBD1. Germline V gene data show CDR1 as MDHEN and CDR2 as SYDVKM. The CDR3 is 14 amino acids. V dropped 5 bases and J dropped 6; count of bases not matched to a gene: 7. The CDR3 sequence is CASSPGGTGPEAFF. The CDR3 region has the DNA TGTGCCAGCAGTCCTGGAGGGACAGGGCCTGAAGCTTTCTTT.

The CDR3 nucleotides are TGTGCCAGCAGTGACACCGGGACAGATACCGAAAAACTGTTTTTT. It yields the protein CASSDTGTDTEKLFF. This chain joins TRBV2 and TRBJ1-4, with 7 bases fitting TRBD1. CDR1 and CDR2 from the germline V gene are SNHLY and FYNNEI. With V trimmed by 3 bases and J by 8 bases, 9 bases remained unmatched. CDR3 size: 15 residues. The complete variable domain, with remaining parts taken from reference TRBV2 and TRBJ1-4, reads EPEVTQTPSHQVTQMGQEVILRCVPISNHLYFYWYRQILGQKVEFLVSFYNNEISEKSEIFDDQFSVERPDGSNFTLKIRSTKLEDSAMYFCASSDTGTDTEKLFFGSGTQLSVL.

The chain has TRBV7-3 and TRBJ2-5; possibly TRBD1 for D (7 bases). Germline CDR1 reads SGHTA; CDR2 reads FQGTGA. With 5 bases removed from V and 5 bases from J, the gap between germline ends came to 12 bases. The CDR3 contains 13 residues. The CDR3 nucleotides are TGTGCCAGCAGCCTTGCAGGGGGGGAGACCCAGTACTTC. It yields the protein CASSLAGGETQYF.

J is TRBJ2-7 and V is TRBV19; 10 bases agree with TRBD1. CDR3 size: 13 residues. Trimming cost V 9 bases and J 2 bases; bases outside gene matches: 4. The germline V gene encodes CDR1 LNHDA and CDR2 SQIVND (reference sequence). CDR3 amino acids: CASSDRGPYEQYF. In DNA, the CDR3 is TGTGCCAGCTCAGACAGGGGGCCCTACGAGCAGTACTTC.

This clone was observed a single time. This chain connects TRBV7-2 to TRBJ2-7; TRBD2 is a possible D gene (6 bases). Germline V lookup: CDR1 SGHTA, CDR2 FQGNSA. The CDR3 runs to 15 residues. The V gene lost 5 bases and the J gene lost 3 bases, with 17 bases spanning the gap. This chain's CDR3 is CASSPPSRGGYEQYF. In nucleotides, the CDR3 is TGTGCCAGCAGCCCACCCTCCCGGGGAGGCTACGAGCAGTACTTC.

The rearrangement links TRBV6-6 to TRBJ2-1; 9 bases map to TRBD1. The CDR3 length is 14 residues. V lost 10 bases to trimming and J lost 0 bases; unmatched junction nucleotides: 4. Looked up from germline, CDR1 is MNHNY and CDR2 is SVGAGI (reference sequence). Here the CDR3 reads CATTGQGSYNEQFF. DNA of the CDR3: TGTGCCACCACGGGACAGGGCTCCTACAATGAGCAGTTCTTC.

V gene TRBV18 combines with J gene TRBJ2-1, with TRBD2 matching over 11 bases. The CDR3 length is 16 residues. CDR1 and CDR2 (germline): KGHSH, LQKENI. J gave up 6 bases and V 6 bases, and 10 bases lay outside the gene matches. The CDR3 protein is CASSHSRLAGTNEQFF. Written as DNA, the CDR3 is TGTGCCAGCTCCCACTCGCGACTAGCGGGAACCAATGAGCAGTTCTTC.

The chain links TRBV10-3 to TRBJ1-5; 8 nucleotides align to TRBD1. Trimming cost V 0 bases and J 0 bases; bases outside gene matches: 1. The germline gives CDR1 ENHRY, CDR2 SYGVKD. CDR3 length equals 16 residues. This CDR3 is CAISESTGDSNQPQHF. DNA of the CDR3: TGTGCCATCAGTGAGTCGACAGGGGATAGCAATCAGCCCCAGCATTTT.